This T cell receptor beta chain stems from a study of T-cell memory formation after mild COVID-19. Germline V gene sequence: CDR1 MNHNS, CDR2 SASEGT. The CDR3 loop spans 15 amino acids. Losses at the gene ends were 5 bases for V and 1 base for J; bases not matched to a gene: 6. TCRdb reprocessed the 5' RACE reads via MiXCR and lists one record per CDR3 protein. The profile shows about half a million distinct CDR3 sequences, around a sixth of them singletons. The clonotype originates from an adult woman who had mild COVID-19 (a few samples of this study predate the infection). Cell type and time point are not known. The sample taken for sequencing was PBMCs or a T cell subset sorted from them (not recorded which). The V gene is TRBV6-1, the J gene TRBJ1-1; 8 nucleotides align to TRBD1. The CDR3 protein is CASSSTGTGNTEAFF. The CDR3 region has the DNA TGTGCCAGCAGTTCAACCGGGACAGGGAACACTGAAGCTTTCTTT.